The rows below give T cell receptor beta chains drawn from one sample of a study of blood T cell repertoires in COVID-19. Only in-frame clones appear in the TCRdb table, and some are missing; sequencing was by immunoSEQ multiplex PCR. The table lists 70,000 to 95,000 clones, approximately 87% of them singletons. Sequenced sample: peripheral blood. The receptors stem from a human donor with active COVID-19. The donor label of this sample is uncertain. Each CDR3 is given with its conserved first and last residue.

>TRBV9
CASSLIPHSGGTYNEQFF
>TRBV15
CATSSLGGGPDTQYF
>TRBV5-5
CASSARTGTNEKLFF
>TRBV7-8
CASSLARNTEAFF
>TRBV6-1
CASSEADRSSGNTIYF
>TRBV24-1
CATSETRDRGRGEQYF
>TRBV5-6
CASSHYRESGYTF
>TRBV5-4
CASSFRLAGDTDTQYF
>TRBV7-2
CASSLAGTSSAYEQYF
>TRBV10-3
CAISEYSPNTGELFF
>TRBV4-1
CASSWTEITYEQYF
>TRBV28
CASSLQGSGYTF
>TRBV11-3
CASSRNGVTEAFF
>TRBV19
CASTASGGGPTGELFF
>TRBV5-5
CASSLNREGTEAFF
>TRBV7-3
CASSLGAGGRFNEQFF
>TRBV19
CASLMATEAFF
>TRBV5-4
CASSLGYWGSGQETQYF
>TRBV7-2
CASSLGSGGRNEQFF
>TRBV6-5
CASSPGSYGYTF
>TRBV18
CASSPGGNYGYTF
>TRBV6-5
CASGTRVYEQYF
>TRBV7-9
CASSPQGQGNTEAFF
>TRBV10-2
CASSLTGGYEQYF
>TRBV28
CASSFADRGLGQYF
>TRBV24-1
CATSDQRDLHTGRRSEKLFF
>TRBV5-1
CASSLALTGTNEKLFF
>TRBV11-2
CASSPKTGVNTEAFF
>TRBV27
CASSSGLGNEQFF
>TRBV7-9
CASSPMTVSHTQYF
>TRBV2
CASSDAGYGEYEQYF
>TRBV2
CASSGTSGEQYF
>TRBV29-1
CSVEVRSANTEAFF
>TRBV29-1
CSVSGSHGELFF
>TRBV7-2
CASSYPGQRGEQFF
>TRBV5-1
CASSLMRATNEKLFF
>TRBV5-6
CASSRPGLTSGSYEQYF
>TRBV19
CASKVDGGPYNEQFF
>TRBV25-1
CASSPLGLGEETQYF
>TRBV7-9
CASAAGELFF
>TRBV11-2
CASRLGGEISGAFF
>TRBV27
CASSLRPPQGASWTEAFF
>TRBV5-1
CASSSGISYEQYF
>TRBV2
CASRGDSPYGYTF
>TRBV6-5
CASRTGTGASYEQYF
>TRBV25-1
CASSRTRDTEAFF
>TRBV5-1
CASSSGQGLVNGYTF
>TRBV5-6
CASSLDRARNNSPLHF
>TRBV5-4
CASSQGMMGARGRIGYGYTF
>TRBV12-3/TRBV12-4
CASSLQGGYEQYF
>TRBV4-1
CASSPGQGARKTQYF